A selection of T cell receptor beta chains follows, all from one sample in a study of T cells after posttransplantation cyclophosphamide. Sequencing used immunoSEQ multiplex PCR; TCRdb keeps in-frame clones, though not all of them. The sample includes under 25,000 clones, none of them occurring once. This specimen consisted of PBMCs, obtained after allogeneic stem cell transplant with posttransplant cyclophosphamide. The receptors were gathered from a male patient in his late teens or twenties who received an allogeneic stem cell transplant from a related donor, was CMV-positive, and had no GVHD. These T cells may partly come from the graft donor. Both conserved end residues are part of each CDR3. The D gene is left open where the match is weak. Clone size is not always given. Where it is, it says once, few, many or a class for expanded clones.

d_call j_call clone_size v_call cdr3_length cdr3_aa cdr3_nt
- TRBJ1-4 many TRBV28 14 CASSAGSYGEKLFF TGTGCCAGCAGTGCCGGGAGCTACGGTGAAAAACTGTTTTTT
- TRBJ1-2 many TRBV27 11 CASGGGYGYTF TGTGCCAGCGGGGGGGGGTATGGCTACACCTTC
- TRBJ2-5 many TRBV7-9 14 CASSLGGGAETQYF TGTGCCAGCAGCTTAGGGGGGGGCGCGGAGACCCAGTACTTC
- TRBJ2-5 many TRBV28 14 CASSLGSDSETQYF TGTGCCAGCAGTTTAGGTTCGGACAGTGAGACCCAGTACTTC
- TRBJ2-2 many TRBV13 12 CASSPGTGELFF TGTGCCAGCAGCCCCGGTACCGGGGAGCTGTTTTTT
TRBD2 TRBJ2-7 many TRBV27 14 CASSLGPGGYEQYF TGTGCCAGCAGTTTAGGCCCGGGAGGCTACGAGCAGTACTTC
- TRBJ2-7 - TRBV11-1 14 CASSLEQAAYEQYF TGTGCCAGCAGCTTAGAACAGGCCGCCTACGAGCAGTACTTC
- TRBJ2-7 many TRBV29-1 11 CSVERSYEQYF TGCAGCGTTGAGAGGTCCTACGAGCAGTACTTC
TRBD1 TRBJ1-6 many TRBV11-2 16 CASSLATGQYNSPLHF TGTGCCAGCAGCTTAGCGACGGGACAGTATAATTCACCCCTCCACTTT
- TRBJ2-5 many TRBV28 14 CASSPESLRETQYF TGTGCCAGCAGTCCCGAGTCCCTCCGAGAGACCCAGTACTTC
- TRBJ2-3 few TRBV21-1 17 CASSKEERQGMQDTQYF TGTGCCAGCAGCAAAGAGGAGAGACAGGGTATGCAGGATACGCAGTATTTT
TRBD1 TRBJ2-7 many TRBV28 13 CASSFLQGYEQYF TGTGCCAGCAGTTTTTTACAGGGGTACGAGCAGTACTTC
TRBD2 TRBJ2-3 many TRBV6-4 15 CASSPEGLDGDTQYF TGTGCCAGCAGCCCCGAGGGACTAGATGGGGATACGCAGTATTTT
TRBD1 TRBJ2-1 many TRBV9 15 CASSVLGQGAFEQFF TGTGCCAGCAGCGTCCTGGGACAGGGGGCTTTTGAGCAGTTCTTC
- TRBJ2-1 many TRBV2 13 CARGELGANEQFF TGTGCCAGAGGGGAGTTGGGGGCGAATGAGCAGTTCTTC
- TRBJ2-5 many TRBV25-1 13 CASSDRVVWTQYF TGTGCCAGCAGTGACCGGGTCGTCTGGACCCAGTACTTC
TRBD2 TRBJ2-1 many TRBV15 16 CATSKQTSGNYNEQFF TGTGCCACCAGCAAACAAACTAGCGGGAACTACAATGAGCAGTTCTTC
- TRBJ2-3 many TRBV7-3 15 CASSYSSLSTDTQYF TGTGCCAGCAGCTATTCTAGCTTAAGCACAGATACGCAGTATTTT
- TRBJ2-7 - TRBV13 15 CASSYEQEGVYEQYF TGTGCCAGCAGTTACGAACAGGAAGGGGTATACGAGCAGTACTTC
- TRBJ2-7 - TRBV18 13 CASSPVSVHEQYF TGTGCCAGCTCACCAGTGAGTGTGCACGAGCAGTACTTC
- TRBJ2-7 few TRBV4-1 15 CASSHFLGFSNEQYF TGCGCCAGCAGCCATTTCCTCGGGTTTTCGAACGAGCAGTACTTC
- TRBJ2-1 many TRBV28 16 CASSVPSLRGPNEQFF TGTGCCAGCAGCGTTCCTTCCCTAAGGGGTCCAAATGAGCAGTTCTTC
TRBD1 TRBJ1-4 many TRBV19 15 CASSAQGARGEKLFF TGTGCCAGTAGTGCCCAGGGGGCGCGCGGTGAAAAACTGTTTTTT
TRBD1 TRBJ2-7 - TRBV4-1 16 CASSQGTGRFSYEQYF TGCGCCAGCAGCCAAGGGACAGGGCGTTTCTCCTACGAGCAGTACTTC
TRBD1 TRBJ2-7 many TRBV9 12 CASSAAGGEQYF TGTGCCAGCAGCGCCGCAGGGGGCGAGCAGTACTTC
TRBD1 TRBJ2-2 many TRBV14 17 CASSRTGQGLGTGELFF TGTGCCAGCAGCCGTACAGGACAGGGATTGGGCACCGGGGAGCTGTTTTTT
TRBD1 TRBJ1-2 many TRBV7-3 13 CASSQDRGYGYTF TGTGCCAGCAGCCAAGACAGGGGCTATGGCTACACCTTC
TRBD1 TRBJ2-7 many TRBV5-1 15 CASSLDGTAANEQYF TGCGCCAGCAGCTTGGATGGGACAGCAGCTAACGAGCAGTACTTC
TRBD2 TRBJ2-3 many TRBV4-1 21 CASSQAPPRLAGGPSTDTQYF TGCGCCAGCAGCCAAGCTCCCCCTAGACTAGCGGGAGGGCCTAGCACAGATACGCAGTATTTT
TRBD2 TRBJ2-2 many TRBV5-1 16 CASSLAGGQFTGELFF TGCGCCAGCAGCTTGGCGGGGGGGCAGTTCACCGGGGAGCTGTTTTTT
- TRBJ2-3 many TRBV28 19 CASSPDSGRPGTSTDTQYF TGTGCCAGCAGCCCTGACTCCGGGAGACCAGGGACTAGCACAGATACGCAGTATTTT